This T cell receptor beta chain was captured in a study of PD-1 blockade in classical Hodgkin lymphoma. The repertoire was sequenced with immunoSEQ multiplex PCR; TCRdb's copy has only in-frame clones and lacks some. Of some 20,000 clones detected, 88% appear once; the ten largest clones hold roughly 5%. The sample's time point: cycle 4 day 1 (C4D1), after less than 7 weeks of nivolumab. Every patient had relapsed following autologous stem cell transplantation, and cohorts differed in brentuximab vedotin exposure. The investigators isolated CD8+ T cells from thawed PBMCs using magnetic negative selection. CDR1 MGHRA and CDR2 YSYEKL come from the germline V gene. The V gene lost 1 base and the J gene lost 4 bases, with 16 bases spanning the gap. The length of the CDR3 is 17 residues.

The sequencing used CD8+ T cells from blood, collected before the fourth cycle of nivolumab. This clonotype was obtained from a human donor with classical Hodgkin lymphoma. J is TRBJ1-4 and V is TRBV4-1; D remains ambiguous. CDR3 coding DNA: TGCGCCAGCAGCCAAGTCCGGGTCCCTCCCCTTAATGAAAAACTGTTTTTT. Its protein product is CASSQVRVPPLNEKLFF.